These 9 T cell receptor beta chains originate from one sample sequenced in a study of T-cell reconstitution after alpha-beta-depleted transplantation in children. This sample's TCRbeta library carried unique molecular identifier barcodes. TCRdb reanalysed the PCR reads using MiXCR and keeps one entry per CDR3 protein. The table has 250,000 to 350,000 distinct CDR3 sequences, around 25% seen once. The source was PBMCs, mostly from graft donor cells, collected 180 days after TCRalphabeta/CD19-depleted stem cell transplant. These receptors were taken from a male patient younger than 18 who had a stem cell transplant for acute lymphoblastic leukemia, so the T cells may come from the graft donor.

This clonotype came up many times. The chain is built from TRBV5-1 and TRBJ2-1; no reliable D call. This CDR3 is built from 11 residues. Deletions cut 2 bases from V and 9 bases from J, with 6 bases between. Per germline, CDR1 SGHRS and CDR2 YFSETQ. CDR3 in DNA: TGCGCCAGCAGCTTTGTAGGTGAGCAGTTCTTC. This translates into CASSFVGEQFF. The variable domain in full, with the rest retrieved from reference TRBV5-1 and TRBJ2-1, is KAGVTQTPRYLIKTRGQQVTLSCSPISGHRSVSWYQQTPGQGLQFLFEYFSETQRNKGNFPGRFSGRQFSNSRSEMNVSTLELGDSALYLCASSFVGEQFFGPGTRLTVL.

This chain connects TRBV24-1 to TRBJ1-1; 7 nucleotides match TRBD1. CDR1 KGHDR and CDR2 SFDVKD come from the germline V gene. The CDR3 is 16 residues long. The ends lost 10 bases at V and 11 bases at J; junction bases unmatched: 24. The CDR3 spells CATRYLSDRPSGMAFF. In DNA form, the CDR3 reads TGTGCCACGCGATACTTGTCGGACAGGCCAAGCGGTATGGCTTTCTTT.

There are a few counts of this clonotype. The J gene is TRBJ2-6, the V gene TRBV7-8; 11 bases align to TRBD2. The CDR3 has 18 residues. V lost 4 bases, J lost 0 bases, and 5 bases stayed unmatched. The V gene's germline CDR1 is SGHVS and CDR2 FQNEAQ. The CDR3 spells CASSSLTSGVSGANVLTF. The CDR3 DNA is TGTGCCAGCAGCTCCCTGACTAGCGGGGTCTCTGGGGCCAACGTCCTGACTTTC.

This clonotype appeared a few times. The chain joins TRBV12-3 or TRBV12-4 to TRBJ2-7; 7 bases are a match to TRBD1. The trim removed 3 bases at V and 1 base at J, leaving 3 bases unmatched. This CDR3 is 14 amino acids long. CDR3 nucleotide sequence: TGTGCCAGCAGTTTCCAGGGGGTGTCCTACGAGCAGTACTTC. Translated, it gives CASSFQGVSYEQYF.

The V and J genes are TRBV20-1 and TRBJ2-6; D might be TRBD2 (6 bases). The V end was cut by 1 base, the J end by 4 bases, with 11 bases between. CDR1 is DFQATT, CDR2 SNEGSKA, per germline (reference sequence). This CDR3 has 15 amino acids. As DNA, the CDR3 is TGCAGTGCTAGAGGGAGGGTTGACGGGGCCAACGTCCTGACTTTC. Translating gives CSARGRVDGANVLTF.

The chain links TRBV10-3 to TRBJ2-3; the D is unclear. CDR1 ENHRY and CDR2 SYGVKD come from the germline V gene. This CDR3 is 15 amino acids long. Trimming cost V 1 base and J 0 bases, with 8 bases left between them. The CDR3 spells CAISEFGSSTDTQYF. The CDR3 DNA sequence: TGTGCCATCAGTGAGTTTGGGTCTAGCACAGATACGCAGTATTTT.

This clonotype was counted a few times. The chain has TRBV20-1 and TRBJ1-1; D might be TRBD1 (6 bases). Germline CDR1 and CDR2: DFQATT and SNEGSKA (reference sequence). The CDR3 is 15 amino acids. Trimming cost V 6 bases and J 3 bases, with 20 bases left between them. The CDR3 DNA reads TGCAGTGCGGGCCCGGGGGGCGCCGTTCACACTGAAGCTTTCTTT. This encodes CSAGPGGAVHTEAFF.

The table lists this clonotype with a few counts. V is TRBV3-1 and J is TRBJ2-7; possibly TRBD1 or TRBD2 for D (5 bases each). V lost 1 base and J lost 3, with 13 bases in between. CDR1 is LGHDT and CDR2 is YNNKEL in the germline V gene (reference sequence). CDR3 length: 15 residues. The CDR3 DNA reads as TGTGCCAGCAGCCAAGGGGGACCGGTAATCTACGAGCAGTACTTC. Amino acid sequence: CASSQGGPVIYEQYF.

This clonotype was detected many times. The V gene is TRBV7-9, the J gene TRBJ1-3, with D uncertain. This CDR3 region has 11 residues. Between the trimmed V and J ends, which lost 4 bases and 4 bases, there was a span of 2 bases. CDR1 and CDR2 (germline): SEHNR, FQNEAQ (reference sequence). CDR3 amino acids: CASSSGNTIYF. The CDR3 DNA follows: TGTGCCAGCAGCTCGGGAAACACCATATATTTT. Full variable domain (missing parts from reference TRBV7-9 and TRBJ1-3): DTGVSQNPRHKITKRGQNVTFRCDPISEHNRLYWYRQTLGQGPEFLTYFQNEAQLEKSRLLSDRFSAERPKGSFSTLEIQRTEQGDSAMYLCASSSGNTIYFGEGSWLTVV.